This T cell receptor beta chain came from a study of regulatory T cells in long-lasting Graves disease. The time point denotes: newly diagnosed GD, antithyroid drugs for less than 3 months. Extracted PBMC RNA gave rise to the TCR library. Libraries of TCR beta came from iRepertoire HTBI primers plus Arm-PCR of CDR3 regions. TCRdb ran MiXCR on the multiplex PCR reads and lists one entry per CDR3 protein. The data hold 400,000 to 500,000 distinct CDR3 sequences, with about 15% observed a single time. These records were also assigned to another study, of T cells in Graves' hyperthyroidism and ophthalmopathy.

Sample: peripheral blood mononuclear cells (PBMCs), taken at new diagnosis, from a patient treated with antithyroid drugs. The sequence derives from a woman between 25 and 40 years old with Graves disease.

The CDR3 spells CASSLTGTTVNEQFF. The CDR3 DNA follows: TGTGCCAGCAGCCTTACCGGGACTACCGTCAATGAGCAGTTCTTC. The chain has TRBV7-2 and TRBJ2-1, with 7 nucleotides matching TRBD2. Germline V gene lookup returns CDR1 SGHTA and CDR2 FQGNSA. The CDR3 consists of 15 residues. The V and J ends lost 5 bases and 6 bases, in that order; junction bases with no gene match: 10.